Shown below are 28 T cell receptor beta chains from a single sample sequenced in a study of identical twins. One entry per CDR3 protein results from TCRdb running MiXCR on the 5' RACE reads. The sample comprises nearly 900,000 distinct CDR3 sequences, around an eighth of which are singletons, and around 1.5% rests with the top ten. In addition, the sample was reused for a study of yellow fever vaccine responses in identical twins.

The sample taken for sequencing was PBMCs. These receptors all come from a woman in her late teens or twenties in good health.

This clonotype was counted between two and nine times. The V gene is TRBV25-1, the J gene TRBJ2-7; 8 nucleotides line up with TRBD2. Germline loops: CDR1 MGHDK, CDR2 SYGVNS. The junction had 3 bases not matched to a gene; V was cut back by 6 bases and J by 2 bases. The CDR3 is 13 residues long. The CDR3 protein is CASRSGRAYEQYF. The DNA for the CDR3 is TGTGCCAGCAGAAGCGGGAGAGCCTACGAGCAGTACTTC.

The CDR3 region has the DNA TGTGCCAGCAGCTTAGGATTAGCGGGACAGTACGAGCAGTACTTC. Translating gives CASSLGLAGQYEQYF. The chain uses TRBV7-2 and TRBJ2-7; D is possibly TRBD2 (8 bases). The V gene's germline CDR1 is SGHTA and CDR2 FQGNSA. The CDR3 is made up of 15 amino acids. V lost 1 base, J lost 4 bases, and 14 bases lay in between.

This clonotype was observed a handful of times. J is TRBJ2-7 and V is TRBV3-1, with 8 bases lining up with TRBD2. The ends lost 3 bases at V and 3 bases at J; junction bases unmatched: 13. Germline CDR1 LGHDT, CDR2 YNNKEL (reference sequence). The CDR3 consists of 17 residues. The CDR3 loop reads CASSHIPGGGRGYEQYV. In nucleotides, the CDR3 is TGTGCCAGCAGCCATATTCCCGGGGGGGGCAGGGGCTACGAGCAGTACGTC.

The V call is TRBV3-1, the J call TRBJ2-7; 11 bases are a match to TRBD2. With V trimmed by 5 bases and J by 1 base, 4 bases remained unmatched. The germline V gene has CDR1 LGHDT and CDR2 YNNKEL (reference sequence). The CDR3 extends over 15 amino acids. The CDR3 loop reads CASSYLAGGSYEQYF. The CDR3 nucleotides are TGTGCCAGCAGCTACCTAGCGGGAGGTTCCTACGAGCAGTACTTC.

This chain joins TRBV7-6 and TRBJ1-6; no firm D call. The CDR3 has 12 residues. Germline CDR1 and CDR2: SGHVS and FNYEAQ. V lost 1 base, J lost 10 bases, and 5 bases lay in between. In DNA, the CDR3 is TGTGCCAGCAGCTTAGTGGACTCACCCCTCCACTTT. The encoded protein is CASSLVDSPLHF.

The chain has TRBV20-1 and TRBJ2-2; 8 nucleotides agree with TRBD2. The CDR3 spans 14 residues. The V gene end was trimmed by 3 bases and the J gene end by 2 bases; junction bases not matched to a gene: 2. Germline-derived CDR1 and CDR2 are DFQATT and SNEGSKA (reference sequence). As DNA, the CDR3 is TGCAGTGCTAGGGGACTAGGCAACACCGGGGAGCTGTTTTTT. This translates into CSARGLGNTGELFF.

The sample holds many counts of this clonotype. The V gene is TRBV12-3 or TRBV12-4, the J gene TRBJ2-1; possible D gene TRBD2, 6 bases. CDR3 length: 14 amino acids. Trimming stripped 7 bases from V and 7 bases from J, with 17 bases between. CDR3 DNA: TGTGCCAGCACCGGGACTGCGGCAGGGAATGAGCAGTTCTTC. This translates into CASTGTAAGNEQFF.

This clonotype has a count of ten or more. CDR3 DNA sequence: TGCGCCAGCGGAAGGGACAGGGGAGGGGAGACCCAGTACTTC. Amino acids: CASGRDRGGETQYF. The V gene is TRBV5-1, the J gene TRBJ2-5, with 10 bases matching TRBD1. Germline V gives CDR1 SGHRS, CDR2 YFSETQ. V lost 7 bases, J lost 5 bases, and 8 bases stayed unmatched. The CDR3 spans 14 residues. Based on the CDR3 plus reference TRBV5-1 and TRBJ2-5, the full variable domain is KAGVTQTPRYLIKTRGQQVTLSCSPISGHRSVSWYQQTPGQGLQFLFEYFSETQRNKGNFPGRFSGRQFSNSRSEMNVSTLELGDSALYLCASGRDRGGETQYFGPGTRLLVL.

CDR3 sequence: CASSKGGLVYNEQFF. DNA for the CDR3: TGTGCCAGCAGTAAGGGCGGCCTGGTCTACAATGAGCAGTTCTTC. This rearrangement joins TRBV6-1 to TRBJ2-1; D is ambiguous. Trimming pared 5 bases from V and 3 bases from J, leaving 14 bases between. CDR3 size: 15 residues. Germline loops: CDR1 MNHNS, CDR2 SASEGT.

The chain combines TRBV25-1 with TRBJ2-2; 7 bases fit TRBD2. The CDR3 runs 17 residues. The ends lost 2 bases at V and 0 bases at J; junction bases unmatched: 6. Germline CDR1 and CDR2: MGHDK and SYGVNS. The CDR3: CASSEMWGGANTGELFF. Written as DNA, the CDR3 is TGTGCCAGCAGTGAAATGTGGGGGGGGGCGAACACCGGGGAGCTGTTTTTT. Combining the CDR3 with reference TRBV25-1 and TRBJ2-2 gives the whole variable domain EADIYQTPRYLVIGTGKKITLECSQTMGHDKMYWYQQDPGMELHLIHYSYGVNSTEKGDLSSESTVSRIRTEHFPLTLESARPSHTSQYLCASSEMWGGANTGELFFGEGSRLTVL.

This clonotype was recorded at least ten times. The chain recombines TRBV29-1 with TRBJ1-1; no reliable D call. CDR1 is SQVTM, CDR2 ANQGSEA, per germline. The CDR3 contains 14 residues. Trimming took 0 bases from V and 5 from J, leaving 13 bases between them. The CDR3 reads CSVEDRRRGTEAFF. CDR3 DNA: TGCAGCGTTGAAGATCGTCGCCGAGGGACTGAAGCTTTCTTT.

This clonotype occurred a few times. The chain's CDR3 is CSRVNKETQYF. The DNA of the CDR3 is TGCAGCCGGGTGAACAAGGAGACCCAGTACTTC. J is TRBJ2-5 and V is TRBV20-1; the D is unclear. The CDR3 has 11 residues. Germline V CDR1 and CDR2: DFQATT, SNEGSKA (reference sequence).

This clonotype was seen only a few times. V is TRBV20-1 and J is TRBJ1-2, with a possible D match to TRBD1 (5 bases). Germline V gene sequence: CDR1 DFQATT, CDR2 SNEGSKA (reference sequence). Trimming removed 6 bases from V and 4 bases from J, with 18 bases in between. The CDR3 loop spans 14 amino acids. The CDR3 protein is CSATGGLGAYGYTF. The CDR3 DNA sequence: TGCAGTGCGACCGGAGGTCTAGGGGCCTATGGCTACACCTTC.

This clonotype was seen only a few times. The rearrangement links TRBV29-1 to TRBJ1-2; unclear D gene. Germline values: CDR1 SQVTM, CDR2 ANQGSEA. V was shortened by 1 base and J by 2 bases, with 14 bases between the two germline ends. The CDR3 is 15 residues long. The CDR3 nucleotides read TGCAGCGTTGAAGTCGCGAGCGAAGCCAACTATGGCTACACCTTC. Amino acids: CSVEVASEANYGYTF.

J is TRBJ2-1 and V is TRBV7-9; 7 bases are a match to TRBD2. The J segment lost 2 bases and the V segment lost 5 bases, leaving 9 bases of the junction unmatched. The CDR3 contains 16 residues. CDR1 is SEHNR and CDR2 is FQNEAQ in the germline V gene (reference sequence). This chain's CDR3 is CASSPLAGVTYNEQFF. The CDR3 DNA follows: TGTGCCAGCAGCCCACTGGCGGGAGTGACCTACAATGAGCAGTTCTTC.

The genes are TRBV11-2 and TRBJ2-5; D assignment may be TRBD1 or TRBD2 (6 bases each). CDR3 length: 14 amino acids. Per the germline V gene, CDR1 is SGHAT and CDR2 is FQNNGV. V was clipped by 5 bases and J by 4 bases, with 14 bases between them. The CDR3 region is CASSATGGSETQYF. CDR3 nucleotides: TGTGCCAGCAGCGCAACCGGGGGCTCAGAGACCCAGTACTTC.

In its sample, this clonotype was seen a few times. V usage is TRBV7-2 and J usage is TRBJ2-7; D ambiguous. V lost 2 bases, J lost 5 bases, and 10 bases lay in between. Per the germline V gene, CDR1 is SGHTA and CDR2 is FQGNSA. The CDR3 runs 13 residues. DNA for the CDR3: TGTGCCAGCAGCTTAACATGGTCGGACGAGCAGTACGTC. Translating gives CASSLTWSDEQYV.

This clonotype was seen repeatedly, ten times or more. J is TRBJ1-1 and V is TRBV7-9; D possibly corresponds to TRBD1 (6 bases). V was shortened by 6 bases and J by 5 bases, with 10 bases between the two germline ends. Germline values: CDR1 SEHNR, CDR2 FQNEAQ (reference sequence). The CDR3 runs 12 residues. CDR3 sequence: CASSSRGTEAFF. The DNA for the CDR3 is TGTGCCAGCAGTTCCAGGGGTACTGAAGCTTTCTTT.

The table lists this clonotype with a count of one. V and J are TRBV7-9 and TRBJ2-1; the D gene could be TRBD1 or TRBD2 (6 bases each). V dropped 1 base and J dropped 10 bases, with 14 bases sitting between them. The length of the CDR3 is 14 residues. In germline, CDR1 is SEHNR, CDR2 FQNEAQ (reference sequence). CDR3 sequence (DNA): TGTGCCAGCAGCTTAGGACCGGGGGCGGCCGAGCAGTTCTTC. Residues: CASSLGPGAAEQFF.

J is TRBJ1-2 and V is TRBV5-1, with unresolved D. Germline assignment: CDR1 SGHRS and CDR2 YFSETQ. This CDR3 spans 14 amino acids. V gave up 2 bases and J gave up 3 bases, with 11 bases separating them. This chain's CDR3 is CASSFERVDYGYTF. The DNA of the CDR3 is TGCGCCAGCAGCTTCGAAAGGGTGGACTATGGCTACACCTTC.

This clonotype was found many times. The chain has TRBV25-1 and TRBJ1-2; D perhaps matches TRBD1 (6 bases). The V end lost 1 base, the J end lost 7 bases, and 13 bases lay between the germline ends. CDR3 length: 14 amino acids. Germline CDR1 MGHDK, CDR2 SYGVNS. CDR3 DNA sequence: TGTGCCAGCAGTGAATTAACAGGGTCAAGTGGCTACACCTTC. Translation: CASSELTGSSGYTF.

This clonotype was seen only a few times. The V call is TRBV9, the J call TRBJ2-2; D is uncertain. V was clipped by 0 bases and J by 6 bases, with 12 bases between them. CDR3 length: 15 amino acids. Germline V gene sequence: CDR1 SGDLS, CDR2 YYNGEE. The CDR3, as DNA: TGTGCCAGCAGCGTAGTACAGTCTGGCGCCGGGGAGCTGTTTTTT. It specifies CASSVVQSGAGELFF.

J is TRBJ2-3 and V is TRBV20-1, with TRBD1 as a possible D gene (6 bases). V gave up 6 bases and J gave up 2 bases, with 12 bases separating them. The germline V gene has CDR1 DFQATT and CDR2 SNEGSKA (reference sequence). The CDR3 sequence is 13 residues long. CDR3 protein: CSAPDRFTDTQYF. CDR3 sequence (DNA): TGCAGTGCCCCGGACAGATTCACAGATACGCAGTATTTT.

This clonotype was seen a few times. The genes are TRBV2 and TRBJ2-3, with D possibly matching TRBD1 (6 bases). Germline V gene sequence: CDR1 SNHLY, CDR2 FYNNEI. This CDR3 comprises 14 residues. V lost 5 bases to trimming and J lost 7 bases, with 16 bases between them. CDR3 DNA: TGTGCCAGCAGTCCCGGGACATCGGTGAATACGCAGTATTTT. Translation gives CASSPGTSVNTQYF.

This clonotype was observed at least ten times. The CDR3 loop reads CASSPPDRGGNEQFF. CDR3 coding DNA: TGTGCCAGCTCACCGCCGGACAGGGGCGGGAATGAGCAGTTCTTC. The chain uses TRBV18 and TRBJ2-1, with 9 bases fitting TRBD1. This CDR3 is 15 amino acids long. Germline lookup yields CDR1 KGHSH and CDR2 LQKENI. J lost 7 bases, V lost 3 bases, and 7 bases had no gene match.

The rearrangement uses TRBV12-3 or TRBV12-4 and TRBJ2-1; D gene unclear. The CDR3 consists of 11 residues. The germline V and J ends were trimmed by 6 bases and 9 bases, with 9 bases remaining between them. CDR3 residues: CASRHGLEQFF. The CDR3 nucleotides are TGTGCCAGCAGACATGGTCTTGAGCAGTTCTTC.

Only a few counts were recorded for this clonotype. CDR3 in amino acids: CASSQERTGLSGANVLTF. Written as DNA, the CDR3 is TGTGCCAGCAGCCAAGAGAGGACAGGGCTCTCTGGGGCCAACGTCCTGACTTTC. The genes are TRBV4-2 and TRBJ2-6, with 8 bases matching TRBD1. J lost 0 bases, V lost 0 bases, and 4 bases had no gene match. CDR3 size: 18 residues. Germline V gene sequence: CDR1 LGHNA, CDR2 YNFKEQ.

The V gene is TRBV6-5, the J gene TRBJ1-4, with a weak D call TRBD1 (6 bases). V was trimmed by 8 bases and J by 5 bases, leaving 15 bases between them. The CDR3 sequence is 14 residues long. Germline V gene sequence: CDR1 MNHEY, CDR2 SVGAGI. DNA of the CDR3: TGTGCCAGCGGTGGACAGCTGAAGAATGAAAAACTGTTTTTT. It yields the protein CASGGQLKNEKLFF.